One sample yielded the 22 T cell receptor beta chains listed below, sequenced in a study of shared clonotypes between healthy human individuals. TCRdb keeps only in-frame clones here, not all; method: immunoSEQ multiplex PCR. The data show under 2,000,000 clones, with about 95% seen just once and approximately 1% held by the top ten. As defined, naive CD8 cells were CD45RO-negative and positively selected for CCR7, with terminally differentiated effector memory CD45RA+ cells excluded. Sequenced material: naive CD8+ T cells sorted from blood. The receptors derive from a man aged 18 to 30 in good health.

This chain links TRBV6-5 with TRBJ2-5; the match to TRBD2 covers 9 bases. From germline, CDR1 is MNHEY and CDR2 SVGAGI. The V and J ends lost 2 bases and 4 bases, in that order; junction bases with no gene match: 8. The CDR3 loop spans 16 amino acids. The CDR3 nucleotides read TGTGCCAGCAGTTACAGCCAGCGGGGGGCCTTAGAGACCCAGTACTTC. Translated, it gives CASSYSQRGALETQYF.

V gene TRBV9 combines with J gene TRBJ2-1; 14 nucleotides line up with TRBD2. The length of the CDR3 is 17 residues. Germline CDR1 is SGDLS and CDR2 is YYNGEE. Germline trimming cut 0 bases from V and 8 bases from J; bases unmatched to any gene: 7. The CDR3 nucleotides are TGTGCCAGCAGCGTAGAGGGACTAGCGGGAGTGGGGGATGAGCAGTTCTTC. It translates to CASSVEGLAGVGDEQFF.

The chain joins TRBV9 to TRBJ1-4, with 8 positions matching TRBD1. V was clipped by 2 bases and J by 2 bases; unmatched bases: 2. CDR3 length: 15 amino acids. Germline V lookup: CDR1 SGDLS, CDR2 YYNGEE. The CDR3 is CASSVSGGTNEKLFF. Written as DNA, the CDR3 is TGTGCCAGCAGCGTTTCAGGGGGCACTAATGAAAAACTGTTTTTT.

Note on this clone: At one end the junction does not follow the germline gene, possibly because of a read error. The chain has TRBV5-1 and TRBJ1-4; tentative D call: TRBD1 (6 bases). Germline CDR1 is SGHRS and CDR2 is YFSETQ. The CDR3 consists of 10 residues. CDR3 DNA sequence: TGCGCCAGCAGCTTCTATCAGGGGACTTTT. Its protein product is CASSFYQGTF.

The chain joins TRBV14 to TRBJ2-7, with D tentatively TRBD2 (6 bases). Trimming stripped 2 bases from V and 1 base from J, with 15 bases between. The CDR3 sequence is 16 residues long. Germline CDR1 SGHDN, CDR2 FVKESK. The CDR3 spells CASSQFGGVGSYEQYF. The CDR3 coding sequence is TGTGCCAGCAGCCAATTTGGAGGGGTTGGGTCCTACGAGCAGTACTTC.

V is TRBV10-2 and J is TRBJ2-5; D is unresolved. Trimming removed 5 bases from V and 5 bases from J, with 12 bases in between. The CDR3 extends over 13 amino acids. Looked up from germline, CDR1 is WSHSY and CDR2 is SAAADI. In DNA form, the CDR3 reads TGCGCCAGCAGTAACCAAGTGGGGGAGACCCAGTACTTC. Protein sequence: CASSNQVGETQYF.

This chain joins TRBV5-4 and TRBJ2-3, with D possibly being TRBD2 (6 bases). Trimming left V 4 bases short and J 0 bases short, with 21 bases between. The CDR3 length is 18 residues. Germline-derived CDR1 and CDR2 are SGHNT and YYREEE (reference sequence). CDR3 in DNA: TGTGCCAGCAGCCCTAGACCCACCGCGGGGTCTAGCACAGATACGCAGTATTTT. Protein product: CASSPRPTAGSSTDTQYF.

In its sample, this clone was seen once. V gene TRBV10-2 combines with J gene TRBJ2-7; the D gene is possibly TRBD2 (5 bases). Trimming stripped 6 bases from V and 4 bases from J, with 13 bases between. The length of the CDR3 is 13 residues. Germline CDR1 is WSHSY and CDR2 is SAAADI. This CDR3 reads CASRPSLGYEQYF. DNA of the CDR3: TGCGCCAGCAGACCTAGCCTGGGGTACGAGCAGTACTTC.

This chain uses TRBV27 with TRBJ2-7; the match to TRBD1 covers 10 bases. The CDR3 has 15 residues. Germline trimming cut 5 bases from V and 5 bases from J; bases unmatched to any gene: 9. The germline V gene has CDR1 MNHEY and CDR2 SMNVEV (reference sequence). CDR3 loop: CASSPLGTGDHEQYF. The CDR3 DNA sequence: TGTGCCAGCAGTCCCCTAGGGACAGGGGACCACGAGCAGTACTTC.

J is TRBJ2-7 and V is TRBV2; a weak D match, TRBD2 (6 bases). CDR3 length: 16 residues. The germline V gene has CDR1 SNHLY and CDR2 FYNNEI. Trimming pared 4 bases from V and 0 bases from J, leaving 16 bases between. The CDR3 sequence: CASSGSLAVYSYEQYF. The CDR3 DNA follows: TGTGCCAGCAGTGGGTCATTAGCGGTTTACTCCTACGAGCAGTACTTC.

CDR3 residues: CASSLGGGAPNTEAFF. CDR3 sequence (DNA): TGCGCCAGCAGCTTGGGGGGTGGGGCGCCGAACACTGAAGCTTTCTTT. The rearrangement uses TRBV5-1 and TRBJ1-1; D is perhaps TRBD1 (5 bases). Trimming removed 0 bases at V and 1 base at J, with 13 bases between. The germline gives CDR1 SGHRS, CDR2 YFSETQ. This CDR3 comprises 16 residues.

The rearrangement links TRBV27 to TRBJ1-5; no firm D call. Germline V gene data show CDR1 as MNHEY and CDR2 as SMNVEV (reference sequence). The CDR3 extends over 14 amino acids. V was pared by 2 bases and J by 4 bases, with 9 bases between. In DNA form, the CDR3 reads TGTGCCAGCAGTTTAGTTAGAGGGAATCAGCCCCAGCATTTT. As protein: CASSLVRGNQPQHF.

The rearrangement joins TRBV29-1 to TRBJ2-1; D is unclear. The V end was cut by 4 bases, the J end by 0 bases, with 13 bases between. CDR1 is SQVTM and CDR2 is ANQGSEA in the germline V gene. This CDR3 contains 15 residues. The CDR3 reads CSVVSGSSSYNEQFF. DNA of the CDR3: TGCAGCGTTGTTTCCGGGTCCAGCTCCTACAATGAGCAGTTCTTC.

The chain recombines TRBV7-6 with TRBJ2-7; D might be TRBD1 (5 bases). CDR3 length equals 15 residues. V was shortened by 4 bases and J by 5 bases, with 18 bases between the two germline ends. Per the germline V gene, CDR1 is SGHVS and CDR2 is FNYEAQ. The CDR3 DNA follows: TGTGCCAGCAGCTATCGGACGGAAGGGGTCAACGAGCAGTACTTC. Translating gives CASSYRTEGVNEQYF.

The chain combines TRBV5-6 with TRBJ2-7; tentative D call: TRBD1 (6 bases). The CDR3 runs to 14 residues. The ends were cut back, 4 bases at V and 4 bases at J, with 15 bases in the middle. The germline CDR1 and CDR2 sequences are SGHDT and YYEEEE. The CDR3 reads CASSPGASEYEQYF. The DNA for the CDR3 is TGTGCCAGCAGCCCAGGGGCCTCGGAATACGAGCAGTACTTC.

This chain links TRBV6-5 with TRBJ2-1; 10 positions agree with TRBD1. CDR3 length: 15 residues. The junction had 5 bases not matched to a gene; V was cut back by 0 bases and J by 9 bases. Germline V gives CDR1 MNHEY, CDR2 SVGAGI. The CDR3 bases are TGTGCCAGCAGTTACTCAGGGGACAGGGGAAGTGAGCAGTTCTTC. As protein: CASSYSGDRGSEQFF.

The chain carries TRBV4-1 and TRBJ2-1, with 8 nucleotides matching TRBD2. Trimming removed 1 base from V and 4 bases from J; junction bases left unmatched: 3. Germline V gene sequence: CDR1 MGHRA, CDR2 YSYEKL. The CDR3 has 15 amino acids. The CDR3 sequence is CASSQAPGGYNEQFF. Written as DNA, the CDR3 is TGCGCCAGCAGCCAAGCCCCGGGGGGGTACAATGAGCAGTTCTTC.

The chain carries TRBV7-9 and TRBJ2-5; D possibly corresponds to TRBD2 (6 bases). This CDR3 spans 13 amino acids. Trimming pared 6 bases from V and 5 bases from J, leaving 13 bases between. Germline CDR1 and CDR2: SEHNR and FQNEAQ (reference sequence). The CDR3 nucleotides read TGTGCCAGCAGTCCGGAGGGCCAGGAGACCCAGTACTTC. Translated: CASSPEGQETQYF.

The CDR3 loop is CASSHGDRGDEQYF. The CDR3 DNA follows: TGTGCCAGCAGTCACGGGGACAGGGGTGACGAGCAGTACTTC. The chain employs TRBV6-6 and TRBJ2-7; TRBD1 matches 10 bases. V lost 5 bases, J lost 5 bases, and 6 bases stayed unmatched. The CDR3 length is 14 residues. Germline V CDR1 and CDR2: MNHNY, SVGAGI (reference sequence).

The V and J genes are TRBV4-1 and TRBJ2-3; 14 bases align to TRBD2. Per germline, CDR1 MGHRA and CDR2 YSYEKL. The CDR3 runs to 19 residues. J gave up 1 base and V 3 bases, and 9 bases lay outside the gene matches. CDR3 amino acids: CASSHDGTSGSVGTDTQYF. The CDR3 nucleotides are TGCGCCAGCAGCCATGATGGGACTAGCGGGAGTGTGGGCACAGATACGCAGTATTTT.

Details on this clone: Mismatch with germline at one junction end may stem from a read error. The chain combines TRBV6-1 with TRBJ2-7; tentatively, D is TRBD1 (6 bases). The CDR3 covers 14 residues. CDR1 is MNHNS and CDR2 is SASEGT in the germline V gene. CDR3 in amino acids: CASREEGTTYEQYF. The CDR3 DNA reads TGTGCCAGCAGGGAAGAGGGGACAACCTACGAGCAGTACTTC.

The J gene is TRBJ1-2, the V gene TRBV29-1, with D hard to call. Germline-derived CDR1 and CDR2 are SQVTM and ANQGSEA. The V end was cut by 3 bases, the J end by 1 base, with 15 bases between. The CDR3 runs to 15 residues. CDR3 bases: TGCAGCGTTGAGGACGTAGCCGCCTTTAACTATGGCTACACCTTC. Translation: CSVEDVAAFNYGYTF.